This T cell receptor beta chain appears in the sequencing data of a study of tumour-infiltrating T cells in Burkitt lymphoma. Study details: Survival, overall and progression-free, tracked with productive clonality. Study-wide results and caveats: Public clonotypes, several, appeared across numerous Burkitt lymphoma patients.

Clones were sequenced by immunoSEQ multiplex PCR, and TCRdb holds only the in-frame ones, with some missing. The sample holds around 46,000 clones; approximately 31% are singletons and the top ten take 2.9%. This clone was detected ten times or more. The antigen remains undetermined. The V and J ends lost 0 bases and 0 bases respectively, with 7 bases between them. Germline-derived CDR1 and CDR2 are SGHRS and YFSETQ. The CDR3 extends over 15 amino acids. The TCR sequence derives from a human donor with Burkitt lymphoma. The sample was tumor tissue. This sequence joins TRBV5-1 and TRBJ1-3; unclear D gene. The CDR3, as DNA: TGCGCCAGCAGCTTGGGACGTACCTCTGGAAACACCATATATTTT. It yields the protein CASSLGRTSGNTIYF.